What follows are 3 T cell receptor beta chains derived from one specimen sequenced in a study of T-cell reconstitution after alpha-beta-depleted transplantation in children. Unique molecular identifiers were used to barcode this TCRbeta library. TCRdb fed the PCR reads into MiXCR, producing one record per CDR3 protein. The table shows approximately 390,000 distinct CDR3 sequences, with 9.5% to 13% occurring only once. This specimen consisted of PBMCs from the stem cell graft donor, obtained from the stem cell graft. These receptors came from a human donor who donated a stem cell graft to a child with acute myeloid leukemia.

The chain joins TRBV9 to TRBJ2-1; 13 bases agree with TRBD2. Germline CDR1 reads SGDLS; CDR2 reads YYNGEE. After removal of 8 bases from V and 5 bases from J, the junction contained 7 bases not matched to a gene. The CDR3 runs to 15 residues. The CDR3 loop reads CASTELAGGHNEQFF. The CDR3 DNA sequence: TGTGCCAGTACCGAACTAGCGGGAGGGCACAATGAGCAGTTCTTC.

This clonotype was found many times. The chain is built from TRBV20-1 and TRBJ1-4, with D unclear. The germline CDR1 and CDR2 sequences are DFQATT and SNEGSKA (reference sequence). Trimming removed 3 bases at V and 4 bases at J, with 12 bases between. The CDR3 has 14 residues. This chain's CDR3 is CSARGRALNEKLFF. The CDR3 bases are TGCAGTGCTAGGGGTCGGGCCCTTAATGAAAAACTGTTTTTT.

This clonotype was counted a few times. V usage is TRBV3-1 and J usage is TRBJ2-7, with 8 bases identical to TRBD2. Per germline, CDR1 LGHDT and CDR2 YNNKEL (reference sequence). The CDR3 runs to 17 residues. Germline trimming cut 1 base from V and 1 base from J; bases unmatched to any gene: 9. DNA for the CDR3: TGTGCCAGCAGCCAAGCCCCCGGGCGCGGGAGGTCCTACGAGCAGTACTTC. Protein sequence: CASSQAPGRGRSYEQYF.